This TCR beta chain was obtained from a study of blood T cell repertoires in COVID-19. In the study overall: COVID-19 samples, acute and convalescent, were from the United States, Italy and Spain. Sources were T cells, B-cell-depleted T cells, or PBMCs; the material itself was cDNA or gDNA.

The method was immunoSEQ multiplex PCR; TCRdb's version includes in-frame clones alone and lacks a portion of them. This sample yields around 160,000 clones, of which approximately 90% are seen a single time; approximately 1.3% belongs to the top ten. From germline, CDR1 is SGDLS and CDR2 YYNGEE. This CDR3 has 17 amino acids. Trimming left V 0 bases short and J 4 bases short, with 17 bases between. Sequencing was performed on PBMCs or T cells enriched from blood (not recorded which). The chain combines TRBV9 with TRBJ2-1; no clear D. The clonotype was recovered from a woman aged 30 to 39 with acute COVID-19. The CDR3 DNA reads as TGTGCCAGCAGCGTAGCTACTGCGGCAAGCTCATACAATGAGCAGTTCTTC. This gives the protein CASSVATAASSYNEQFF.